The table lists the clone carrying this TCR beta chain with a count of one. The data belong to a study of blood T cell repertoires in COVID-19. Study members were between roughly 18 and 100 years old and lived in around 24 US regions. Exposed volunteers were people who met a COVID-19 case within 2 weeks before study entry. The protocol was immunoSEQ multiplex PCR, while the TCRdb copy is restricted to in-frame clones and leaves out a portion. The sample consists of 320,000 or so clones, less than 85% of them appearing once. This CDR3 is 15 amino acids long. V shed 5 bases, J shed 8 bases, and the junction held 6 bases outside the gene matches. CDR1 and CDR2 from the germline V gene are SNHLY and FYNNEI.

The source is a woman in her twenties or thirties who had been exposed to COVID-19. The genes are TRBV2 and TRBJ1-4; the match to TRBD1 covers 12 bases. Sequenced input: PBMCs or T cells enriched from blood (not recorded which). DNA of the CDR3: TGTGCCAGCAGTTACCAGGGGACAGGGGGCGAAAAACTGTTTTTT. Translation gives CASSYQGTGGEKLFF.